These T cell receptor beta chains were read from a single sample in a study of blood T cell repertoires in COVID-19. TCRdb's copy holds only in-frame clones and misses some; the assay was immunoSEQ multiplex PCR. Of 70,000 or so clones listed, 76% were seen once; the top ten hold around 14%. The sequencing input was peripheral blood. The receptors come from a man in his 60s with COVID-19, enrolled during active disease. The CDR3 runs from the conserved cysteine through the conserved F or W. A D gene is named only where the DNA matches it firmly. The size entry is marked missing in some rows and otherwise reads once, few, many or a size class.

CDR3 | DNA | D | J | size | V
CASSDDREAFF | TGTGCCAGCAGTGATGACAGGGAAGCTTTCTTT | NA | TRBJ1-1 | NA | TRBV6-1
CASSGRGTEAFF | TGTGCCAGCAGCGGGAGGGGGACTGAAGCTTTCTTT | NA | TRBJ1-1 | NA | TRBV5-4
CASSLGGAGETQYF | TGTGCCAGCAGCCTCGGGGGGGCCGGAGAGACCCAGTACTTC | TRBD2 | TRBJ2-5 | once | TRBV6-5
CASSDQAGGHGTQYF | TGTGCCAGCAGTGATCAAGCGGGGGGGCATGGGACCCAGTACTTC | TRBD2 | TRBJ2-5 | NA | TRBV2
CASSQAGGATDTQYF | TGTGCCAGCAGCCAAGCGGGAGGAGCCACAGATACGCAGTATTTT | TRBD2 | TRBJ2-3 | NA | TRBV3-1/TRBV3-2
CASSLAGTGGIGELFF | TGTGCCAGCAGTTTAGCCGGGACAGGGGGTATCGGGGAGCTGTTTTTT | TRBD1 | TRBJ2-2 | NA | TRBV28
CASSLTSTSADTQYF | TGTGCCAGCAGCTTGACTAGTACATCAGCAGATACGCAGTATTTT | NA | TRBJ2-3 | NA | TRBV7-9
CASSPIKRRELFF | TGCGCCAGCAGCCCCATAAAAAGGAGAGAACTGTTTTTT | NA | TRBJ1-4 | NA | TRBV4-1
CATSPDSGNSPLHF | TGCGCCACCTCACCCGACAGTGGAAACTCACCCCTCCACTTT | NA | TRBJ1-6 | NA | TRBV10-2
CASSSHGGSEQYF | TGTGCCAGCAGCTCCCACGGGGGTTCCGAGCAGTACTTC | NA | TRBJ2-7 | NA | TRBV7-6
CASSLGTSGYNEQFF | TGTGCCAGCAGCTTAGGGACTAGCGGATACAATGAGCAGTTCTTC | TRBD2 | TRBJ2-1 | NA | TRBV13
CASSLRGREAFF | TGTGCCAGCAGCCTTAGGGGGCGAGAAGCTTTCTTT | NA | TRBJ1-1 | NA | TRBV12-1
CASGSGVEPYGYTF | TGTGCCAGCGGGTCGGGTGTTGAACCCTATGGCTACACCTTC | NA | TRBJ1-2 | NA | TRBV7-9
CASSVTGTGAYNEQFF | TGTGCCAGCAGCGTCACCGGGACAGGGGCGTACAATGAGCAGTTCTTC | TRBD1 | TRBJ2-1 | NA | TRBV7-2
CASSQEARTEAFF | TGTGCCAGCAGCCAAGAGGCGAGGACTGAAGCTTTCTTT | NA | TRBJ1-1 | NA | TRBV14
CSVEGDSDSPLHF | TGCAGCGTTGAGGGTGACAGTGATTCACCCCTCCACTTT | NA | TRBJ1-6 | NA | TRBV29-1
CASSSGILGHYEQYF | TGTGCCAGCAGCTCCGGGATATTAGGGCACTACGAGCAGTACTTC | NA | TRBJ2-7 | NA | TRBV11-2
CASSPGNQENTEAFF | TGTGCCAGCTCACCAGGCAACCAGGAGAACACTGAAGCTTTCTTT | NA | TRBJ1-1 | NA | TRBV18
CASSPGTGGQLYQPQHF | TGCGCCAGCAGCCCAGGGACAGGGGGCCAACTCTATCAGCCCCAGCATTTT | TRBD1 | TRBJ1-5 | NA | TRBV5-1
CASSHGGRGNEQFF | TGTGCCAGTAGCCACGGGGGTCGGGGCAATGAGCAGTTCTTC | NA | TRBJ2-1 | NA | TRBV19
CASSLVAGNEQYF | TGTGCCAGCAGCTTAGTAGCGGGAAACGAGCAGTACTTC | TRBD2 | TRBJ2-7 | NA | TRBV7-2
CASSLGTSGYEQYF | TGTGCCAGCAGCCTAGGGACTAGCGGTTACGAGCAGTACTTC | TRBD2 | TRBJ2-7 | NA | TRBV5-4
CSVGQSASGNTIYF | TGCAGCGTTGGGCAGTCTGCTTCTGGAAACACCATATATTTT | NA | TRBJ1-3 | NA | TRBV29-1
CASKSQGLGTEAFF | TGTGCCAGCAAATCACAGGGATTGGGCACTGAAGCTTTCTTT | NA | TRBJ1-1 | NA | TRBV7-9
CASSPGHSYEQYF | TGTGCCAGCAGCCCGGGACACTCCTACGAGCAGTACTTC | NA | TRBJ2-7 | NA | TRBV7-3
CASSIRPGTGWNEQFF | TGTGCCAGTAGTATCCGCCCCGGGACAGGGTGGAATGAGCAGTTCTTC | TRBD1 | TRBJ2-1 | NA | TRBV19
CASSRLVQETQYF | TGCGCCAGCTCCAGACTTGTCCAAGAGACCCAGTACTTC | NA | TRBJ2-5 | NA | TRBV5-1
CAISESTRTSGSTGELFF | TGTGCCATCAGTGAGTCGACTCGGACTAGCGGGAGCACCGGGGAGCTGTTTTTT | TRBD2 | TRBJ2-2 | NA | TRBV10-3
CASSYGRELAKNIQYF | TGTGCCAGCAGTTACGGACGGGAGCTAGCCAAAAACATTCAGTACTTC | NA | TRBJ2-4 | NA | TRBV6-5
CASSIIQGAISGNTIYF | TGTGCCAGTAGTATAATTCAGGGGGCGATCTCTGGAAACACCATATATTTT | TRBD1 | TRBJ1-3 | NA | TRBV19